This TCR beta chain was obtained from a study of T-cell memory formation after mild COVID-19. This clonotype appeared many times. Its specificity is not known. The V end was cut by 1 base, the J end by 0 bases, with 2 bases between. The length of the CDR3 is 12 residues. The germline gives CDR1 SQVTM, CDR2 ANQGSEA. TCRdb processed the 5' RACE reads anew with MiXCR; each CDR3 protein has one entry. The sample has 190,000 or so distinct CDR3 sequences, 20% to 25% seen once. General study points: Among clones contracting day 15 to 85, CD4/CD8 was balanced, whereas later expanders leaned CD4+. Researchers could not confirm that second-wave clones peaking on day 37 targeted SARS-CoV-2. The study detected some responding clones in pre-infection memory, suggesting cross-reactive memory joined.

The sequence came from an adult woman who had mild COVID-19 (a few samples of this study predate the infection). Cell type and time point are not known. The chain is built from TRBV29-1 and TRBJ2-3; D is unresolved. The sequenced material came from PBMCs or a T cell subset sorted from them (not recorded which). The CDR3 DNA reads TGCAGCGTTGAAGGCAGCACAGATACGCAGTATTTT. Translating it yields CSVEGSTDTQYF.